Presented here are 5 T cell receptor beta chains from one specimen sequenced in a study of blood T cell repertoires in COVID-19. Sequencing used immunoSEQ multiplex PCR; TCRdb keeps in-frame clones, though not all of them. The sample has fewer than 250,000 clones, approximately 80% seen once. Sequencing was performed on peripheral blood. The receptors originated from a man in his 60s with COVID-19, enrolled during active disease.

CDR3 sequence reads: CASSPSGTGGMRRVFYEQYF. The CDR3, as DNA: TGCGCCAGCAGCCCCTCCGGGACAGGGGGAATGAGAAGGGTGTTTTACGAGCAGTACTTC. This chain links TRBV5-1 with TRBJ2-7, with 11 bases fitting TRBD1. Germline loops: CDR1 SGHRS, CDR2 YFSETQ. The CDR3 is made up of 20 amino acids. J gave up 4 bases and V 4 bases, and 22 bases lay outside the gene matches.

J is TRBJ1-1 and V is TRBV4-2; D gene ambiguous. V was trimmed by 2 bases and J by 5 bases, leaving 9 bases between them. Per germline, CDR1 LGHNA and CDR2 YNFKEQ. CDR3 size: 13 residues. The chain's CDR3 is CASSQPLRTEAFF. The CDR3 region has the DNA TGTGCCAGCAGCCAACCCTTGCGGACTGAAGCTTTCTTT.

V usage is TRBV6-6 and J usage is TRBJ1-6, with TRBD1 matching 10 bases. The CDR3 runs 14 residues. The germline V gene encodes CDR1 MNHNY and CDR2 SVGAGI (reference sequence). J gave up 10 bases and V 6 bases, and 6 bases lay outside the gene matches. The CDR3 coding sequence is TGTGCCAGCAGCTTGGACAGGGGGGGATCACCCCTCCACTTT. Translated: CASSLDRGGSPLHF.

The J gene is TRBJ2-1, the V gene TRBV15; D is perhaps TRBD2 (5 bases). In germline, CDR1 is LNHNV, CDR2 YYDKDF (reference sequence). The CDR3 is made up of 17 amino acids. Trimming took off 1 base at V and 5 bases at J, with 18 bases between the two ends. The CDR3 DNA sequence: TGTGCCACCAGCAGAGGAACGGCGGGTTACGAGAACAATGAGCAGTTCTTC. Its protein product is CATSRGTAGYENNEQFF.

V and J are TRBV4-2 and TRBJ2-7, with a weak D call TRBD2 (6 bases). Germline V CDR1 and CDR2: LGHNA, YNFKEQ. The CDR3 loop spans 14 amino acids. The V end was cut by 0 bases, the J end by 4 bases, with 10 bases between. The CDR3 DNA is TGTGCCAGCAGCCAAGATTTGCGGGAATACGAGCAGTACTTC. It yields the protein CASSQDLREYEQYF.